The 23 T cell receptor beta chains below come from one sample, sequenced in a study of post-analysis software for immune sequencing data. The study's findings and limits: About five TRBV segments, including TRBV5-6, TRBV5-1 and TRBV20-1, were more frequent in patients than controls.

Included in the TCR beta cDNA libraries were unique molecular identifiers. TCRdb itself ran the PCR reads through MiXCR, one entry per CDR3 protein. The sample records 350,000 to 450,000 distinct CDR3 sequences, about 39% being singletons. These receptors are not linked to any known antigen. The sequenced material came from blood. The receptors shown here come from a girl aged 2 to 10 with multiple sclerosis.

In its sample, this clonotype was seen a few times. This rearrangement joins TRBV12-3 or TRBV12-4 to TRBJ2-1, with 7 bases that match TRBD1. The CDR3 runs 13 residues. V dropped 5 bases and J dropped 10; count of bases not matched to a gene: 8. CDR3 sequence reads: CASSHGQVTEQFF. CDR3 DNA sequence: TGTGCCAGCAGTCACGGACAGGTCACCGAGCAGTTCTTC.

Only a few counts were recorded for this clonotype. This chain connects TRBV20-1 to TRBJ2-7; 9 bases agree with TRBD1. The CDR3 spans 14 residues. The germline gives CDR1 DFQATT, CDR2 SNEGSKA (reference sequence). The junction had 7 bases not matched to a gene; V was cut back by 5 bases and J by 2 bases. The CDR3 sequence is CSAGGQGPPYEQYF. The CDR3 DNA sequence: TGCAGTGCTGGCGGACAGGGGCCCCCCTACGAGCAGTACTTC.

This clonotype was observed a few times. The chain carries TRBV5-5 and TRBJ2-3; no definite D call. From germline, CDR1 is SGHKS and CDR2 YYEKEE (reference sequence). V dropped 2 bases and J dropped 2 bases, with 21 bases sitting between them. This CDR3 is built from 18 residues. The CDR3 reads CASSFLLLLSSTTDTQYF. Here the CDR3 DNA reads TGTGCCAGCAGCTTCCTTCTCCTACTATCATCTACCACAGATACGCAGTATTTT.

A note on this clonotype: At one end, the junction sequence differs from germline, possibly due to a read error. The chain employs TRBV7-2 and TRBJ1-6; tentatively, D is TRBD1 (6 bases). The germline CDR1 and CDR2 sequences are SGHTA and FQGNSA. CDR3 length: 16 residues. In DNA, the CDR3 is TGTGCCAGCAGCTTAGCAGGGGGTGGTAATAATTCACCCCCCCACTTT. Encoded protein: CASSLAGGGNNSPPHF.

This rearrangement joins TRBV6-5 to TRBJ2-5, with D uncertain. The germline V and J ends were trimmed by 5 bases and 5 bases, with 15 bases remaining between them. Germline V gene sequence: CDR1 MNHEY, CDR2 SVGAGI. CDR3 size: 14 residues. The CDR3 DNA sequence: TGTGCCAGCAGTCGAACGGTCCCCATGGAGACCCAGTACTTC. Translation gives CASSRTVPMETQYF.

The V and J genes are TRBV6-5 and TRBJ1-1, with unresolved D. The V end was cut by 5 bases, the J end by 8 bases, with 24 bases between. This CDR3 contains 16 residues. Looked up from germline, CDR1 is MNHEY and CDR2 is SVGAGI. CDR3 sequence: CASSTPGRNLPSEAFF. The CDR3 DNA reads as TGTGCCAGCAGTACCCCCGGCCGGAACTTACCATCGGAAGCTTTCTTT.

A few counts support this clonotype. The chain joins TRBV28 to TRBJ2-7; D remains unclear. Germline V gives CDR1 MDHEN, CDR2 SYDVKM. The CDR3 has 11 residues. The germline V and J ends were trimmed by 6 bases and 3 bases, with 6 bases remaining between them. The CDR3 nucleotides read TGTGCCAGCAGGGTGAACTACGAGCAGTACTTC. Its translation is CASRVNYEQYF.

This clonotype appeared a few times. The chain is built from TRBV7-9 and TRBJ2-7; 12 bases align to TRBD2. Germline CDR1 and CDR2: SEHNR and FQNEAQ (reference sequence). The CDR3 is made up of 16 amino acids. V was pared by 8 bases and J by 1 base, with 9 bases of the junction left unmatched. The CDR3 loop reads CASSKLAGGGSYEQYF. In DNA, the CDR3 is TGTGCCAGCTCGAAACTAGCGGGAGGAGGATCCTACGAGCAGTACTTC.

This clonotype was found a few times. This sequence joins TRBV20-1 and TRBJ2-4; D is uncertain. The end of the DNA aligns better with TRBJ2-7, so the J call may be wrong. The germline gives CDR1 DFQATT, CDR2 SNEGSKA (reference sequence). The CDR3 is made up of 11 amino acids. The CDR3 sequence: CSARTVHEQYF. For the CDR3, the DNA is TGCAGTGCTAGAACCGTTCACGAGCAGTACTTC.

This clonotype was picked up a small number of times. The CDR3 nucleotides read TGTGCCAGCAGCACACAGGGTGAGCAGTTCTTC. It encodes CASSTQGEQFF. V is TRBV11-2 and J is TRBJ2-1, with a possible D match to TRBD1 (6 bases). CDR1 SGHAT and CDR2 FQNNGV come from the germline V gene. Trimming cost V 5 bases and J 9 bases, with 8 bases left between them. There are 11 residues in the CDR3.

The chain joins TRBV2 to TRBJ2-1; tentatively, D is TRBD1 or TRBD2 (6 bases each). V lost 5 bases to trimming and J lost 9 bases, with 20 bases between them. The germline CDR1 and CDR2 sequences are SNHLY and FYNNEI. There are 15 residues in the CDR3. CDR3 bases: TGTGCCAGCAGTTTGGGGGGCCTAAGCTCGGGTGAGCAGTTCTTC. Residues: CASSLGGLSSGEQFF.

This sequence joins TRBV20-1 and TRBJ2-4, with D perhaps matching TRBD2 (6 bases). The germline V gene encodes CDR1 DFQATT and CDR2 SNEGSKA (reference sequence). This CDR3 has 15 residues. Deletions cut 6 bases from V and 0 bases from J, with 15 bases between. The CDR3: CSAIGGILAKNIQYF. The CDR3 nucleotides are TGCAGTGCAATTGGGGGGATACTAGCCAAAAACATTCAGTACTTC.

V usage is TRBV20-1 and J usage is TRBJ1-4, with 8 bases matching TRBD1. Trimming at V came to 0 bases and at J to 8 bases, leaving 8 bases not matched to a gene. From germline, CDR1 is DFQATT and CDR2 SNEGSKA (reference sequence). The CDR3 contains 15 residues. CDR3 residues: CSARETGAVFEKLFF. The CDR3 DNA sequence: TGCAGTGCTAGAGAGACAGGGGCCGTGTTCGAAAAACTGTTTTTT.

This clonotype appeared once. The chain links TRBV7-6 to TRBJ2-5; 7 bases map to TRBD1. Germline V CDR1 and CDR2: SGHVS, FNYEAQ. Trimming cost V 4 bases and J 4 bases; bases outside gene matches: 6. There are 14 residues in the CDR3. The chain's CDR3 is CASSYEGALETQYF. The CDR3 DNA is TGTGCCAGCAGCTACGAGGGGGCCTTAGAGACCCAGTACTTC.

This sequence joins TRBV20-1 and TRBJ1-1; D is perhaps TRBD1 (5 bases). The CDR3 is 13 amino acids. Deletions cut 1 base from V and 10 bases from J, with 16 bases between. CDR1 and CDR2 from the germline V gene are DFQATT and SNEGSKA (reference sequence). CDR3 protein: CSARVRLGVGAFF. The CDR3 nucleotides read TGCAGTGCTAGAGTGCGGCTGGGGGTAGGAGCTTTCTTT.

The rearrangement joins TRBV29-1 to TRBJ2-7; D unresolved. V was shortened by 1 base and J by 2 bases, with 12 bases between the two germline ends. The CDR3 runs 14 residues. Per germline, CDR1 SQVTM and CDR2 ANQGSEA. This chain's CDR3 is CSVEGAQSPYEQYF. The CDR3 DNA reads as TGCAGCGTTGAAGGCGCGCAGTCTCCCTACGAGCAGTACTTC.

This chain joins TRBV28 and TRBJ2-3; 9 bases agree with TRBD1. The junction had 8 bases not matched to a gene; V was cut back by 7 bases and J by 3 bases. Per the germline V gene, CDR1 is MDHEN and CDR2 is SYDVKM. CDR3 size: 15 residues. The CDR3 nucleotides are TGTGCCAGCAATCCGTGGGACAGGGCTACAGATACGCAGTATTTT. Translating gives CASNPWDRATDTQYF.

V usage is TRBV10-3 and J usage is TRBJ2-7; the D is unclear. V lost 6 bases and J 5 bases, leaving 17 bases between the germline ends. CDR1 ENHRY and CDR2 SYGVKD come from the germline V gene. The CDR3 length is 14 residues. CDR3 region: CAISSGLTPDEQYF. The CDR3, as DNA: TGTGCCATCAGCTCGGGTCTAACTCCCGACGAGCAGTACTTC.

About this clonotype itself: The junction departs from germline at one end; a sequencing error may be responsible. The CDR3 reads CAGSEGLLYNEQFF. CDR3 nucleotide sequence: TGCGCCGGCAGCGAGGGACTTCTATACAATGAGCAGTTCTTC. The genes are TRBV4-1 and TRBJ2-1, with a possible D match to TRBD2 (6 bases). The CDR3 runs to 14 residues. CDR1 is MGHRA and CDR2 is YSYEKL in the germline V gene.

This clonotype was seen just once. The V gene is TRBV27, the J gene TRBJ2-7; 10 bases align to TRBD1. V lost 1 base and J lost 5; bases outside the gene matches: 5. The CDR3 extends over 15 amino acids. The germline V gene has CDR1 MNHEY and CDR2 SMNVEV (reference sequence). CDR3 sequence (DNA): TGTGCCAGCAGTTTATTAGGGGACAGGGGCCACGAGCAGTACTTC. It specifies CASSLLGDRGHEQYF.

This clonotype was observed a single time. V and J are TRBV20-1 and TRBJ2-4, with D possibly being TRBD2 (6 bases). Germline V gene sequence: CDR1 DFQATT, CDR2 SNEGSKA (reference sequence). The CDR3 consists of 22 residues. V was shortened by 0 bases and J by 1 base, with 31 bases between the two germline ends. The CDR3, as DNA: TGCAGTGCTAGAGATCCGGTCGGTCCTTTGGGACGGGGGATTTCGGCCAAAAACATTCAGTACTTC. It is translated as CSARDPVGPLGRGISAKNIQYF.

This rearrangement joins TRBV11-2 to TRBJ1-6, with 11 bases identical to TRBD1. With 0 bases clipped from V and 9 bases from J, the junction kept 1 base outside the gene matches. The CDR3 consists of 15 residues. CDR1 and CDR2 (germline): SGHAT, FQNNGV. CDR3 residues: CASSLEGTGGSPLHF. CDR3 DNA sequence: TGTGCCAGCAGCTTAGAAGGGACAGGGGGTTCACCCCTCCACTTT.

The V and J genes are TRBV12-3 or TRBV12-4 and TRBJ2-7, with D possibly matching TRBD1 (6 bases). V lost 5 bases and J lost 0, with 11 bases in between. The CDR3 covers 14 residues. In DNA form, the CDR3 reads TGTGCCAGCAGTCCGGACAGAACCTCCTACGAGCAGTACTTC. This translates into CASSPDRTSYEQYF.